The rows below give T cell receptor beta chains drawn from one sample of a study of technical replicates of blood from a few donors. Here immunoSEQ multiplex PCR was the method, and the copy in TCRdb shows in-frame clones only, minus some. Found here are approximately 79,000 clones, approximately 96% of them singletons; the top ten hold roughly 0.2%. Specimen: T cells isolated from PBMCs. These receptors were obtained from a human donor in good health. Each CDR3 is given without its conserved first and last residue.

TRBJ2-1 | TRBV7-9 | ASSTGTSGGDEQF
TRBJ1-1 | TRBV25-1 | ASRDRDTEAF
TRBJ1-4 | TRBV5-8 | ASRGRGHQPVGNEKLF
TRBJ2-3 | TRBV9 | ASSVSGLSTDTQY
TRBJ1-1 | TRBV5-6 | ASSIRTGMHTEAF
TRBJ2-7 | TRBV5-1 | ASSTGQGVYEQY
TRBJ2-5 | TRBV10-1 | ASSESVGELTTETQY
TRBJ2-5 | TRBV2 | ASSEWASGAQETQY
TRBJ2-7 | TRBV19 | ASSIGLAGELKY
TRBJ1-1 | TRBV7-9 | ASSLGGGSTEAF
TRBJ1-2 | TRBV25-1 | ASRGAGYGYT
TRBJ2-3 | TRBV11-2 | ASSLAGRLVTDTQY
TRBJ1-5 | TRBV2 | ASSQTGGFQPQH
TRBJ1-5 | TRBV5-1 | AFGMFRRATDSNQPQH
TRBJ1-5 | TRBV2 | ASTRGSPLNQPQH
TRBJ1-3 | TRBV9 | ASSLWGDGNTIY
TRBJ2-2 | TRBV29-1 | SVVGTGDTGELF
TRBJ1-1 | TRBV6-9 | ASSYYDRGVRNTEAF
TRBJ1-3 | TRBV29-1 | SVEVQDYTGNTIY
TRBJ2-7 | TRBV6-1 | ASSEGAGTTFSYEQY
TRBJ2-2 | TRBV10-3 | AIREGNVGATGELF
TRBJ1-1 | TRBV5-1 | ASSSTGTGVYTEAF
TRBJ2-7 | TRBV4-2 | ASSQDGQGSSYEQY
TRBJ1-1 | TRBV6-5 | ASTDTGRGNTEAF
TRBJ1-1 | TRBV13 | ASSNRQGFEAF
TRBJ1-2 | TRBV2 | ASSEITASSSYGYT
TRBJ2-5 | TRBV2 | ASTLAGGGETQY